This TCR beta chain was identified during a study of blood T cell repertoires in COVID-19. Study details: The United States, Italy and Spain provided the acute and convalescent COVID-19 samples. Sample material is recorded as cDNA or gDNA derived from T cells, B-cell-depleted T cells, or PBMCs.

Authors' methods: Researchers report that nucleated cell counts were estimated from reference gene primer amplification. Clones were sequenced by immunoSEQ multiplex PCR, and TCRdb holds only the in-frame ones, with some missing. V, J and clone size are those of that table, while D and trimming were read from the DNA. This sample yields about 240,000 clones, of which over 80% are seen a single time; just under 6.5% belongs to the top ten. In germline, CDR1 is SGHDT, CDR2 YYEEEE. Trimming took 0 bases from V and 2 from J, leaving 14 bases between them. This CDR3 region has 16 residues. The clonotype originates from a woman in her sixties or seventies with active or convalescent COVID-19. This chain links TRBV5-6 with TRBJ2-5; TRBD1 is a possible D gene (6 bases). Material: peripheral blood. The CDR3, as DNA: TGTGCCAGCAGCTTGGAGACAGGTCTGCAACAAGAGACCCAGTACTTC. This translates into CASSLETGLQQETQYF.